What follows describes a single T cell receptor beta chain. What it recognizes is unknown. Germline assignment: CDR1 GTSNPN and CDR2 SVGIG (reference sequence). CDR3 length equals 11 residues. V gave up 0 bases and J gave up 4 bases, with 3 bases separating them. The data belong to a study of CD8+ T cells in alopecia areata. RNA extraction and reverse transcription yielded cDNA as sequencing template. Method: immunoSEQ multiplex PCR; TCRdb's copy keeps in-frame clones and lacks some. The sample records tens of thousands of clones, approximately 72% being singletons. Overall study findings and caveats: Normal skin's resident alphabeta T cells are sequenced alongside lesional scalp T cells.

Sample treatment: oral pan-JAK inhibitor, 5-10 mg twice daily. Lesional scalp tissue (obtained by punch biopsy) and peripheral blood were collected from alopecia areata patients. The sample was CD8+ T cells sorted from blood, taken at week 24, from a patient treated with tofacitinib. This sequence joins TRBV30 and TRBJ1-2; no reliable D call. This sequence was found in a human donor with alopecia areata. The CDR3 is CAWSVSYGYTF. CDR3 DNA sequence: TGTGCCTGGAGTGTATCCTATGGCTACACCTTC.